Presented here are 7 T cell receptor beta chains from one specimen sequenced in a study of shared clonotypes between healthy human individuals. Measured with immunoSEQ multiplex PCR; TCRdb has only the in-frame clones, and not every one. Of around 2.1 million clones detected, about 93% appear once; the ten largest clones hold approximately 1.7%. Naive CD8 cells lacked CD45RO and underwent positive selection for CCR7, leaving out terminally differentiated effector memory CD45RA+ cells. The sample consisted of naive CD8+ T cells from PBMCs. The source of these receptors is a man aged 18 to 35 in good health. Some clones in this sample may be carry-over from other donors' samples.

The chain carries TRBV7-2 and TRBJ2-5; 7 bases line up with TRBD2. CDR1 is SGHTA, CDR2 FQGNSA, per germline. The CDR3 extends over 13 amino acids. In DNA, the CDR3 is TGTGCTTCCCGCGCGGGGGAAGGAGAGACCCAGTACTTC. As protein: CASRAGEGETQYF.

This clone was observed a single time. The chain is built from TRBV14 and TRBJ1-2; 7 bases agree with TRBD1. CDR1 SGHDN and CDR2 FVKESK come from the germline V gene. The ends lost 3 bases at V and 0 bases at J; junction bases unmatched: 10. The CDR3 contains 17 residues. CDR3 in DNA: TGTGCCAGCAGCCACTCGGGACAGCCTTCCGCTAACTATGGCTACACCTTC. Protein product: CASSHSGQPSANYGYTF. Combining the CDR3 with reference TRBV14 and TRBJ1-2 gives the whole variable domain EAGVTQFPSHSVIEKGQTVTLRCDPISGHDNLYWYRRVMGKEIKFLLHFVKESKQDESGMPNNRFLAERTGGTYSTLKVQPAELEDSGVYFCASSHSGQPSANYGYTFGSGTRLTVV.

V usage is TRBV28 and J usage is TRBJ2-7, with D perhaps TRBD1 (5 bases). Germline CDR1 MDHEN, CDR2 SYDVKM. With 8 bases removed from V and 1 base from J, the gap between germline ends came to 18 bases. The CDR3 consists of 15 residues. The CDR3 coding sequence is TGTGCCAGCTCTTATCGGCATACAGGTTCCTACGAGCAGTACTTC. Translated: CASSYRHTGSYEQYF.

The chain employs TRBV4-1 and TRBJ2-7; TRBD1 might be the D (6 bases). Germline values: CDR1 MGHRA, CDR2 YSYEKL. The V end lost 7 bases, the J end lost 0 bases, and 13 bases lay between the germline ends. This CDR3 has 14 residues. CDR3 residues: CASMGEDSSYEQYF. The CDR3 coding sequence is TGCGCCAGCATGGGAGAGGACAGCTCCTACGAGCAGTACTTC.

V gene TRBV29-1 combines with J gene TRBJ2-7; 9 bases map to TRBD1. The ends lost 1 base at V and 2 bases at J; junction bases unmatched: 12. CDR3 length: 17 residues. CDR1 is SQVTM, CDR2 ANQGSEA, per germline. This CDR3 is CSVEALEGGQGAYEQYF. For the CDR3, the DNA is TGCAGCGTTGAAGCCCTGGAGGGGGGACAGGGAGCCTACGAGCAGTACTTC.

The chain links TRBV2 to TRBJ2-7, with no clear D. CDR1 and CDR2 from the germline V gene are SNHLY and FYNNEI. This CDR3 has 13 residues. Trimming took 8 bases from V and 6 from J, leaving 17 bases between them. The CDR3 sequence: CASLRTALSEQYF. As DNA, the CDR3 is TGTGCCAGCCTCCGCACCGCATTGAGCGAGCAGTACTTC.

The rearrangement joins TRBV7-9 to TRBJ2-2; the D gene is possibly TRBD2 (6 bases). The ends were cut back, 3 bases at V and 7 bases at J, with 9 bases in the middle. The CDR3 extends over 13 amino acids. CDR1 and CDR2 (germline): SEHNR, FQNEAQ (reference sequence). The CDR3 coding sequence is TGTGCCAGCAGCTTCAATAGCGGCGGGGAGCTGTTTTTT. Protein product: CASSFNSGGELFF.